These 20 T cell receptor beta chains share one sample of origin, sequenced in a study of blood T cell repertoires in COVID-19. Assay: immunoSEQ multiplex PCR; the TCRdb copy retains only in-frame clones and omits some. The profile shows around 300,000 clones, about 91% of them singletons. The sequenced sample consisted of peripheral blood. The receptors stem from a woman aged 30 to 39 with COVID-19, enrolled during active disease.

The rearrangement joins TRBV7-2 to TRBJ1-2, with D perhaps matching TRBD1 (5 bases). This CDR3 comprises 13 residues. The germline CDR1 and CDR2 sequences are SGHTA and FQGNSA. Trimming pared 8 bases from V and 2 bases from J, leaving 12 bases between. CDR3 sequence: CASGSTVNYGYTF. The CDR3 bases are TGTGCCAGCGGATCGACAGTAAACTATGGCTACACCTTC.

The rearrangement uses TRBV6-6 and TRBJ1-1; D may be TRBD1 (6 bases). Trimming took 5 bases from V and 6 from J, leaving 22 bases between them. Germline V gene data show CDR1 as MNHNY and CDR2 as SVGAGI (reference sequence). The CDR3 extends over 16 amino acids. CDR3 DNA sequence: TGTGCCAGCAGTCCCGCCTCGGGGGCGGGGGTATCTGAAGCTTTCTTT. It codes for CASSPASGAGVSEAFF.

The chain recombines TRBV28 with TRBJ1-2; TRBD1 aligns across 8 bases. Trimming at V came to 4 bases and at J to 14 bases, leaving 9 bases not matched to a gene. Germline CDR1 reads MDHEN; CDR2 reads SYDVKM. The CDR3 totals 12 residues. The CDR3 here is CASSSARRQGTF. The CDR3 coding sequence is TGTGCCAGCAGTTCGGCCAGACGACAGGGGACCTTC.

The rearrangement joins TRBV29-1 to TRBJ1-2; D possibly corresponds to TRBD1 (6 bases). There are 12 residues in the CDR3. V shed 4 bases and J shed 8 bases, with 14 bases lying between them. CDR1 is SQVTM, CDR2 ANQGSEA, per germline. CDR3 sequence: CSVGRQAEGYTF. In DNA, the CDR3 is TGCAGCGTTGGTAGACAGGCCGAAGGCTACACCTTC.

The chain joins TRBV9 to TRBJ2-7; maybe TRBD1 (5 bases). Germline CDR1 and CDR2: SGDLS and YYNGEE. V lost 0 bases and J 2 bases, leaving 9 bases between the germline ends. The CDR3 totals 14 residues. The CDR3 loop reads CASSVGLGAYEQYV. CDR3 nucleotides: TGTGCCAGCAGCGTAGGGCTAGGGGCCTACGAGCAGTACGTC.

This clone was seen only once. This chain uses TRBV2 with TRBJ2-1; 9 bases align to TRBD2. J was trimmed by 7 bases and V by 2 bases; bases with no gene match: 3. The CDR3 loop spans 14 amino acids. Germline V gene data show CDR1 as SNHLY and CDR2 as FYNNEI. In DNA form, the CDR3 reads TGTGCCAGCAGTGAACTAGCGGGGTGGAATGAGCAGTTCTTC. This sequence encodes CASSELAGWNEQFF.

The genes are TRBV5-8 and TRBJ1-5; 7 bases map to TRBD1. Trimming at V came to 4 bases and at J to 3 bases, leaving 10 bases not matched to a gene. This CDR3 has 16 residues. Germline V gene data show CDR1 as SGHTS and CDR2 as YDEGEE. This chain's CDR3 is CASSAGQTHFNQPQHF. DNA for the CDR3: TGTGCCAGCAGCGCGGGACAGACACATTTCAATCAGCCCCAGCATTTT.

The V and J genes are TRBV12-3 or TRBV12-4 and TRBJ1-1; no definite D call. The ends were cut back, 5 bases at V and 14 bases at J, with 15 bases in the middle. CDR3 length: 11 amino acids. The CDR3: CASSPMEELFF. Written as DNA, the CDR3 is TGTGCCAGCAGTCCAATGGAGGAGCTCTTCTTT.

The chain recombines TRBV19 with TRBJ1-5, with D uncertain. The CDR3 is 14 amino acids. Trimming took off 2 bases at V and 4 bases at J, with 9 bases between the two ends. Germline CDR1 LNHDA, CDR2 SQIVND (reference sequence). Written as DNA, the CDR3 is TGTGCCAGTAGTATAATGAGTACTAATCAGCCCCAGCATTTT. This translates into CASSIMSTNQPQHF.

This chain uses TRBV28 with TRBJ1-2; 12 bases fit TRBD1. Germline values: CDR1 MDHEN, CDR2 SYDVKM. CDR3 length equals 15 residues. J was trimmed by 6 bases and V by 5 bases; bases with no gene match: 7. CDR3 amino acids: CASSPAGTGGHGYTF. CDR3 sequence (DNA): TGTGCCAGCAGTCCAGCCGGGACAGGGGGCCATGGCTACACCTTC.

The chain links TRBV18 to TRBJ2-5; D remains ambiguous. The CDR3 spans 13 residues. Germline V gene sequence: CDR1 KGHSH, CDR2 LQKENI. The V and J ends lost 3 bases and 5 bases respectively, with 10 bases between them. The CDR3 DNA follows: TGTGCCAGCTCACCGGGCAAAAGGGAGACCCAGTACTTC. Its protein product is CASSPGKRETQYF. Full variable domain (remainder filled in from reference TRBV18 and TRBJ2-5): NAGVMQNPRHLVRRRGQEARLRCSPMKGHSHVYWYRQLPEEGLKFMVYLQKENIIDESGMPKERFSAEFPKEGPSILRIQQVVRGDSAAYFCASSPGKRETQYFGPGTRLLVL.

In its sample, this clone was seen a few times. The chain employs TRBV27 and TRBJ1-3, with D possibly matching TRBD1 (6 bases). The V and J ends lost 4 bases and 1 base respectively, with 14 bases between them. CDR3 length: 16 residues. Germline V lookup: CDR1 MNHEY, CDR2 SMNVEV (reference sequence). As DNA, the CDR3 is TGTGCCAGCAGTTCAAGACAGGTCGCTTCTGGAAACACCATATATTTT. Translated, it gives CASSSRQVASGNTIYF.

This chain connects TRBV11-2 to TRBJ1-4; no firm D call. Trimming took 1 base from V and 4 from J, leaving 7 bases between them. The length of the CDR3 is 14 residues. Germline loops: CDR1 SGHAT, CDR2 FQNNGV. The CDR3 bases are TGTGCCAGCAGCTTAGGTTTCGGTAATGAAAAACTGTTTTTT. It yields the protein CASSLGFGNEKLFF.

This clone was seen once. The DNA of the CDR3 is TGTGCCAGCTCACCACCGGCAGCACCGGGGGGAGAGACCCAGTACTTC. Encoded protein: CASSPPAAPGGETQYF. The rearrangement links TRBV18 to TRBJ2-5; 7 bases align to TRBD2. The V gene end was trimmed by 0 bases and the J gene end by 4 bases; junction bases not matched to a gene: 8. Germline V gives CDR1 KGHSH, CDR2 LQKENI. This CDR3 region has 16 residues.

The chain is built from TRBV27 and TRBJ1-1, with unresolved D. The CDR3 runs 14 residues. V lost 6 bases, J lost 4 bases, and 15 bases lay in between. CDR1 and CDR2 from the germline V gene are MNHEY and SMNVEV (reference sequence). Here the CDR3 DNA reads TGTGCCAGCAGAGGTCCCGCGGAGAGCACTGAAGCTTTCTTT. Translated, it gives CASRGPAESTEAFF.

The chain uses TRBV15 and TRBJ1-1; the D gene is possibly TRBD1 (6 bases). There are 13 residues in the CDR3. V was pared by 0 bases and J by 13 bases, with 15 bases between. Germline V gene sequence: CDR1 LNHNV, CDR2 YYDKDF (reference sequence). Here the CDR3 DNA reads TGTGCCACCAGCAGAGATCGAGCAGGGGCGGGTTTCTTT. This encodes CATSRDRAGAGFF.

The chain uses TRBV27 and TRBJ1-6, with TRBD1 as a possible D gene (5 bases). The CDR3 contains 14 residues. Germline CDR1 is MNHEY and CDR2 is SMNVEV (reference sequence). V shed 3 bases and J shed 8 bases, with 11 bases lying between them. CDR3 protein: CASSFGRADSPLHF. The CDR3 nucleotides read TGTGCCAGCAGTTTCGGCAGGGCGGATTCACCCCTCCACTTT.

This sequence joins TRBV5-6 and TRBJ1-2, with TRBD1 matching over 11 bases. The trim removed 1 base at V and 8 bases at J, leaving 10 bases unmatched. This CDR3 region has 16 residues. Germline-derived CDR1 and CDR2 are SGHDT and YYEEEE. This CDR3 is CASSLLGGQGARGYTF. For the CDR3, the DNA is TGTGCCAGCAGCTTGTTAGGCGGACAGGGGGCCCGCGGCTACACCTTC.

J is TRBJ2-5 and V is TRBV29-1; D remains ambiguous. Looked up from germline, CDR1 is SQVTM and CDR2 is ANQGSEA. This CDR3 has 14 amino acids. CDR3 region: CSTQDGTVQETQYF. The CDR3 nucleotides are TGCAGTACACAAGACGGAACAGTCCAAGAGACCCAGTACTTC.

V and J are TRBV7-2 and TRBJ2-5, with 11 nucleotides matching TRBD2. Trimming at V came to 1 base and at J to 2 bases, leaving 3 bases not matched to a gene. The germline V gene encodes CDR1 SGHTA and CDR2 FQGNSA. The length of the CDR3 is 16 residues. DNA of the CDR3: TGTGCCAGCAGCTTAGTCCTAGCGGGGGGACAAGAGACCCAGTACTTC. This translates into CASSLVLAGGQETQYF.